The sequence of this TCR beta chain was determined in a study of blood T cell repertoires in COVID-19. Across the whole study: T cells, B-cell-depleted T cells, or PBMCs supplied cDNA or gDNA.

Assay: immunoSEQ multiplex PCR; the TCRdb copy retains only in-frame clones and omits some. In the table there are under 500,000 clones, nearly 90% of which are singletons. Individuals drawn from around 24 US areas were roughly 18 to 89 years old. Germline V gene lookup returns CDR1 MNHEY and CDR2 SVGAGI. V was cut by 5 bases and J by 4 bases, with 17 bases left in between. The CDR3 loop spans 15 amino acids. Sequencing was done on a sample of PBMCs or T cells enriched from blood (not recorded which). V gene TRBV6-5 combines with J gene TRBJ1-1; D call uncertain. The TCR originated in a woman aged 18-30 years with acute COVID-19. This CDR3 reads CASSPSLPRSTEAFF. As DNA, the CDR3 is TGTGCCAGCAGTCCCTCCCTTCCCAGAAGCACTGAAGCTTTCTTT.